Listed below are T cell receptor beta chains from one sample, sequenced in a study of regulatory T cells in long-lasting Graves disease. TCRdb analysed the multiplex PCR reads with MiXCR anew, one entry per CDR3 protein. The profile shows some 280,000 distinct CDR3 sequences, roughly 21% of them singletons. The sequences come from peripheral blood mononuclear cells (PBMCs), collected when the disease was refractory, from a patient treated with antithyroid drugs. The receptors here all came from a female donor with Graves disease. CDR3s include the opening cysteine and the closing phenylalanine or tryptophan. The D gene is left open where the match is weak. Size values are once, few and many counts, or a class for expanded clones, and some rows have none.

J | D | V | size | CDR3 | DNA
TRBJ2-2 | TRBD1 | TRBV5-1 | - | CASSSRTGEHGELFF | TGCGCCAGCAGCTCGCGGACAGGGGAGCACGGGGAGCTGTTTTTT
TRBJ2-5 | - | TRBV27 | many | CASSFNRQETQYF | TGTGCCAGCAGTTTTAACAGACAAGAGACCCAGTACTTC
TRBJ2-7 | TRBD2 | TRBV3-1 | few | CASSQWGGTRDEQYF | TGTGCCAGCAGCCAGTGGGGGGGGACGAGGGACGAGCAGTACTTC
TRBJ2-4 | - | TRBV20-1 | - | CSAEPGQVGMSGDIQYF | TGCAGTGCGGAACCGGGCCAGGTCGGTATGAGCGGAGACATTCAGTACTTC
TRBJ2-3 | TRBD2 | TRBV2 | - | CASSRLAGDTDTQYF | TGTGCCAGCTCCCGACTAGCGGGAGACACAGATACGCAGTATTTT
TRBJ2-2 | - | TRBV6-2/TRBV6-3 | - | CATDPATGELFF | TGTGCCACCGACCCGGCCACCGGGGAGCTGTTTTTT
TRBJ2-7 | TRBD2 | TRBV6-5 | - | CASSYSAGVGTDEQYF | TGTGCCAGCAGTTACTCTGCGGGAGTCGGAACCGACGAGCAGTACTTC
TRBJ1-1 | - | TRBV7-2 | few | CASSLISPGTSGAEAFF | TGTGCCAGCAGCTTAATCTCGCCTGGGACCTCCGGCGCTGAAGCTTTCTTT
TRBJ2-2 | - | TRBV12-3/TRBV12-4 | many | CASTYSSGELFF | TGTGCCAGCACCTATTCTAGCGGGGAGCTGTTTTTT
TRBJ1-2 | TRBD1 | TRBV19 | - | CASSFLTGGGTF | TGTGCCAGTAGCTTCTTGACAGGGGGCGGCACCTTC
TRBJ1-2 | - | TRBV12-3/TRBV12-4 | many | CASSFGGAYGYTF | TGTGCCAGCAGTTTTGGAGGGGCCTATGGCTACACCTTC
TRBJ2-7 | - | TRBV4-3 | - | CASSQDRGEGSYEQYF | TGCGCCAGCAGCCAAGATCGGGGCGAGGGTTCCTACGAGCAGTACTTC
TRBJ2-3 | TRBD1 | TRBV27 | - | CASSPRQGTVVGTQYF | TGTGCCAGCAGTCCCCGACAGGGTACGGTGGTGGGTACGCAGTATTTT
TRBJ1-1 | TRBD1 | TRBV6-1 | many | CASKMTGGNGNTEAFF | TGTGCCAGCAAAATGACAGGGGGCAATGGGAACACTGAAGCTTTCTTT
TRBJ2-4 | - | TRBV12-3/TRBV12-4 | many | CASSLVMGPGLSKNIQYF | TGTGCCAGCAGTTTAGTTATGGGCCCCGGGTTGTCCAAAAACATTCAGTACTTC
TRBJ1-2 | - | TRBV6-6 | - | CASSYSGGANYGYTF | TGTGCCAGCAGTTACTCGGGGGGAGCTAACTATGGCTACACCTTC
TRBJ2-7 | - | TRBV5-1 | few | CASAPTQEHYEQYF | TGCGCCAGCGCCCCGACCCAAGAACACTACGAGCAGTACTTC
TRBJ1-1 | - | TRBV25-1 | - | CASIENTEAFF | TGTGCCAGCATCGAAAACACTGAAGCTTTCTTT
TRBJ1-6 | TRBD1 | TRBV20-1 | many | CSAQDRFNSPLHF | TGCAGTGCTCAGGACAGGTTTAATTCACCCCTCCACTTT
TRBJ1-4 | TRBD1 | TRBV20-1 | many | CSAQTGGPNEKLFF | TGCAGTGCTCAAACAGGGGGTCCTAATGAAAAACTGTTTTTT
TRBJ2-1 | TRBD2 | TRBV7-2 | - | CASSPLAGERGEQFF | TGTGCCAGCAGTCCTCTAGCGGGCGAGCGGGGTGAGCAGTTCTTC
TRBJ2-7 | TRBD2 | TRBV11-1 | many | CASSLEAGFYEQYF | TGTGCCAGCAGCTTAGAAGCGGGGTTTTACGAGCAGTACTTC
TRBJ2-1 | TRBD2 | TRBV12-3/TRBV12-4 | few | CASSLTSGSMNEQFF | TGTGCCAGCAGTCTGACTAGCGGGAGTATGAATGAGCAGTTCTTC
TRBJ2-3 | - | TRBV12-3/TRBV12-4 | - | CASRARGRTDTQYF | TGTGCCAGCAGAGCCCGGGGCCGCACAGATACGCAGTATTTT
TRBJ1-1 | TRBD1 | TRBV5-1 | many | CASSGDRDEAFF | TGCGCCAGCAGCGGGGACAGAGATGAAGCTTTCTTT
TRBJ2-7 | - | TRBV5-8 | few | CASSLLTLDRPYEQYF | TGTGCCAGCAGCTTGTTAACTTTGGACAGACCCTACGAGCAGTACTTC
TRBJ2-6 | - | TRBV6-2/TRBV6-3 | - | CASSYGEDGANVLTF | TGTGCCAGCAGTTACGGTGAGGATGGGGCCAACGTCCTGACTTTC
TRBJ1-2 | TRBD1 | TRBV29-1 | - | CSVEGQGGYGYTF | TGCAGCGTTGAAGGTCAGGGGGGCTATGGCTACACCTTC
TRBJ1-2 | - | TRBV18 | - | CASSPGQKYGYTF | TGTGCCAGCTCACCCGGGCAGAAATATGGCTACACCTTC
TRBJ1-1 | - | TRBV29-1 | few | CSVADMNTEASF | TGCAGCGTTGCGGACATGAACACTGAAGCTTCCTTT
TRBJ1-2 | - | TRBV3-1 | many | CASSQVGPYGYTF | TGTGCCAGCAGCCAAGTTGGACCCTATGGCTACACCTTC
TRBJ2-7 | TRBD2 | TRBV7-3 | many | CASSPRGLAGAEQYF | TGTGCCAGCAGTCCAAGGGGACTAGCGGGAGCCGAGCAGTACTTC
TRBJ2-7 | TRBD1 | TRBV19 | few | CASSTHDRDYEQYF | TGTGCCAGTAGTACCCACGACAGGGACTACGAGCAGTACTTC
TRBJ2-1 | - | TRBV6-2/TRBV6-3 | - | CASSYSGQYNEQFF | TGTGCCAGCAGTTACTCGGGTCAGTACAATGAGCAGTTCTTC
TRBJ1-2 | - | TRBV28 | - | CASSQDGPAYGYTF | TGTGCCAGCAGCCAAGACGGCCCTGCCTATGGCTACACCTTC
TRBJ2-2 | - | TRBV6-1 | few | CASSPPSYSTGELFF | TGTGCCAGCAGCCCCCCCAGTTATAGTACCGGGGAGCTGTTTTTT
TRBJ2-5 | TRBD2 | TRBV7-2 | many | CASSKTSGDQETQYF | TGTGCCAGCAGCAAAACTAGCGGGGATCAAGAGACCCAGTACTTC
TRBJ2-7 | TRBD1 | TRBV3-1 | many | CASSQDWQGAAEQYF | TGTGCCAGCAGCCAAGATTGGCAGGGGGCCGCCGAGCAGTACTTC
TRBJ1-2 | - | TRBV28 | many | CASSYIFMSGYTF | TGTGCCAGCAGTTACATTTTTATGAGTGGCTACACCTTC
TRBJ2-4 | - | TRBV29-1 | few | CSGWGGNIQYF | TGCAGCGGGTGGGGCGGAAACATTCAGTACTTC
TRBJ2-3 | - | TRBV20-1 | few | CSARGTVTDTQYF | TGCAGTGCTAGAGGGACTGTGACAGATACGCAGTATTTT
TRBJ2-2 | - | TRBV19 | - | CASSRTYTGELFF | TGTGCCAGTAGTCGGACGTACACCGGGGAGCTGTTTTTT
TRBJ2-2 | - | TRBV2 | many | CASSEARASNTGELFF | TGTGCCAGCAGTGAAGCGAGAGCCTCGAACACCGGGGAGCTGTTTTTT
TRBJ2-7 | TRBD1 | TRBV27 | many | CASSFRTGGLNEQYF | TGTGCCAGCAGTTTCAGGACAGGGGGCCTAAACGAGCAGTACTTC
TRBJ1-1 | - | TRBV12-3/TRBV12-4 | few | CASSRIQGNTEAFF | TGTGCCAGCAGCCGAATACAGGGGAACACTGAAGCTTTCTTT
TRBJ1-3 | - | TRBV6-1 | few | CASSERRRGNTIYF | TGTGCCAGCAGTGAACGCCGAAGAGGAAACACCATATATTTT
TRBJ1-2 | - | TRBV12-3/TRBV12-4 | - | CASSFGMANYGYTF | TGTGCCAGCAGTTTTGGGATGGCTAACTATGGCTACACCTTC